This T cell receptor (beta chain) was profiled in a study of early T cells in non-severe SARS-CoV-2 infection. Study overall: Unsorted whole-blood RNA was sequenced in bulk, leaving chains unpaired. Study-wide results and caveats: Anti-spike CD8 specificities were favored by VDJdb matching, whose results missed private and CD4 specificities.

TCRdb processed the 5' RACE reads anew with MiXCR; each CDR3 protein has one entry. The sample has 85,000 to 100,000 distinct CDR3 sequences, approximately 10% seen once. CDR1 is MDHEN, CDR2 SYDVKM, per germline. The CDR3 consists of 13 residues. Trimming removed 8 bases at V and 2 bases at J, with 7 bases between. This clonotype was seen repeatedly, ten times or more. Its antigen remains unknown. V and J are TRBV28 and TRBJ2-6; a weak D match, TRBD1 (6 bases). Sequenced here: whole blood, sampled at baseline. This receptor was identified in an adult who was a healthcare worker with PCR-confirmed SARS-CoV-2 infection or an uninfected control (not recorded which). CDR3 sequence (DNA): TGTGCCAGCCGGGACACTGGGGCCAACGTCCTGACTTTC. Amino acids: CASRDTGANVLTF. The variable domain in full, completed from reference TRBV28 and TRBJ2-6, reads DVKVTQSSRYLVKRTGEKVFLECVQDMDHENMFWYRQDPGLGLRLIYFSYDVKMKEKGDIPEGYSVSREKKERFSLILESASTNQTSMYLCASRDTGANVLTFGAGSRLTVL.